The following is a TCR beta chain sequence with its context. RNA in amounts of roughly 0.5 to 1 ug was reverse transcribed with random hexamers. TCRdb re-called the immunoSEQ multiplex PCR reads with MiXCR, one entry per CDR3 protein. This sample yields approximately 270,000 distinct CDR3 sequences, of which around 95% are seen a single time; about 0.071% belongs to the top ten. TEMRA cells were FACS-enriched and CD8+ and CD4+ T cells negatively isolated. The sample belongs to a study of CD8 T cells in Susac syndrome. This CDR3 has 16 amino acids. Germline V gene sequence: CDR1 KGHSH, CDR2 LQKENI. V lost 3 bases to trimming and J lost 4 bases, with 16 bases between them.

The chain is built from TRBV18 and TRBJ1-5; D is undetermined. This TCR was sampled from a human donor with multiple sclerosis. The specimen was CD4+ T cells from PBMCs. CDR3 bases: TGTGCCAGCTCACCGTCGACAAGGACCATTAATCAGCCCCAGCATTTT. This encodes CASSPSTRTINQPQHF.